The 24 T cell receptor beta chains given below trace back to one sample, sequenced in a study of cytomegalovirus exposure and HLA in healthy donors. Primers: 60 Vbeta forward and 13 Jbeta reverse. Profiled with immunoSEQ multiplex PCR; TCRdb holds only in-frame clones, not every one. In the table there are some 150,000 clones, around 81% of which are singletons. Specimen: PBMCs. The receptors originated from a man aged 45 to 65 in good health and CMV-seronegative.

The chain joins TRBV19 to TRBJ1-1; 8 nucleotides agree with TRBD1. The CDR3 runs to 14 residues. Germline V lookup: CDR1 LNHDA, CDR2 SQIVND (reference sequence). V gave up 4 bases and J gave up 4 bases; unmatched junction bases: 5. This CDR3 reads CASSTTGEGTEAFF. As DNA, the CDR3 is TGTGCCAGTAGTACGACAGGGGAAGGCACTGAAGCTTTCTTT.

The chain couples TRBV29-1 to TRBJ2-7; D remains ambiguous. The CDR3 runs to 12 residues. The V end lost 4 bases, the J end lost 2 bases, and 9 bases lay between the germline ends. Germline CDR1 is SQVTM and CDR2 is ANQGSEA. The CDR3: CSVGAEAYEQYF. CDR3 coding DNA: TGCAGCGTTGGAGCCGAGGCCTACGAGCAGTACTTC.

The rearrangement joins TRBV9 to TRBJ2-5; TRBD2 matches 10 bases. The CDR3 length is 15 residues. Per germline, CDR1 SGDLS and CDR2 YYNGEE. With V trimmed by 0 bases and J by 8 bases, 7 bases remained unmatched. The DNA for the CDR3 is TGTGCCAGCAGCGTAGGCCCAGCGGGAGGGGAAACCCAGTACTTC. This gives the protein CASSVGPAGGETQYF. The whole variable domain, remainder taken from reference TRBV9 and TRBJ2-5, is DSGVTQTPKHLITATGQRVTLRCSPRSGDLSVYWYQQSLDQGLQFLIQYYNGEERAKGNILERFSAQQFPDLHSELNLSSLELGDSALYFCASSVGPAGGETQYFGPGTRLLVL.

DNA for the CDR3: TGCGCCAGCAGCCCGGCGGGGGTTGAAAAACTGTTTTTT. It encodes CASSPAGVEKLFF. This chain connects TRBV4-1 to TRBJ1-4; TRBD1 is a possible D gene (5 bases). The length of the CDR3 is 13 residues. CDR1 MGHRA and CDR2 YSYEKL come from the germline V gene. Trimming pared 4 bases from V and 7 bases from J, leaving 10 bases between.

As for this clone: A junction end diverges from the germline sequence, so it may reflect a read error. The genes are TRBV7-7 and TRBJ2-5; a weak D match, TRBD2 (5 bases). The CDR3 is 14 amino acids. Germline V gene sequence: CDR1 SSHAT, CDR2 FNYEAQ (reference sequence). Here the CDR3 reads CASSPSRVQETQYF. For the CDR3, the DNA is TGTGCTAGCAGCCCTTCGAGGGTCCAAGAGACCCAGTACTTC.

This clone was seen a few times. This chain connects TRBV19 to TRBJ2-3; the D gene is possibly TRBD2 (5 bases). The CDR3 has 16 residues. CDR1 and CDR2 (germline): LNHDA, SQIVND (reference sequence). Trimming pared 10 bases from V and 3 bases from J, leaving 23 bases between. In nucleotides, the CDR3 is TGTGCCACTGGGAGAAGTTGGACGCAAAATACAGATACGCAGTATTTT. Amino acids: CATGRSWTQNTDTQYF.

CDR3 sequence: CASSQRAVGQGLYEQYF. DNA for the CDR3: TGTGCCAGCAGCCAACGAGCCGTGGGACAGGGGCTCTACGAGCAGTACTTC. The gene calls are TRBV4-2 and TRBJ2-7; 10 bases map to TRBD1. Per the germline V gene, CDR1 is LGHNA and CDR2 is YNFKEQ. V was pared by 2 bases and J by 3 bases, with 10 bases of the junction left unmatched. CDR3 length: 17 amino acids.

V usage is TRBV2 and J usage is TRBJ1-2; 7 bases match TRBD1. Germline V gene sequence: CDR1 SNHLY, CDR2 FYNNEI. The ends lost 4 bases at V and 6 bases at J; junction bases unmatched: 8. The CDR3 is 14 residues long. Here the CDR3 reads CASSVERQGNGYTF. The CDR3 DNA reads TGTGCCAGCAGTGTGGAGCGACAGGGAAATGGCTACACCTTC.

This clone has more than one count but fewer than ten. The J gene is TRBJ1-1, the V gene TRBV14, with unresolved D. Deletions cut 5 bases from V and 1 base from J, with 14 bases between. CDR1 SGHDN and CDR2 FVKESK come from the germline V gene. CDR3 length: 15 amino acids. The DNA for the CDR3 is TGTGCCAGCAGCGAGCGGGAAGCCGGGAACACTGAAGCTTTCTTT. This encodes CASSEREAGNTEAFF.

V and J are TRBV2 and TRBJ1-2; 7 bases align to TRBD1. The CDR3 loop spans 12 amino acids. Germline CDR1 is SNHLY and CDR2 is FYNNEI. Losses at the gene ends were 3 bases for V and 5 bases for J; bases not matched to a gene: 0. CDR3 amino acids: CASSETGYGYTF. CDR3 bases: TGTGCCAGCAGTGAGACAGGGTATGGCTACACCTTC.

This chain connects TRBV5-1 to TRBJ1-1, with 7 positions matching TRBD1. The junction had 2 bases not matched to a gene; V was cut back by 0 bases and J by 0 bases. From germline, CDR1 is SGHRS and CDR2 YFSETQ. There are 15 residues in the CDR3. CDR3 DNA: TGCGCCAGCAGCTTGGCAGGGGGTATGAACACTGAAGCTTTCTTT. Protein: CASSLAGGMNTEAFF.

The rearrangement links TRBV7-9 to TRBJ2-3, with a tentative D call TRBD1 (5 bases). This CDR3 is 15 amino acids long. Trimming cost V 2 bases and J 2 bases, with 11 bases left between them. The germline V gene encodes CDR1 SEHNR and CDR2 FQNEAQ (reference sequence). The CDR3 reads CASSLPTVTTDTQYF. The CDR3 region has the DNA TGTGCCAGCAGCTTACCGACAGTTACCACAGATACGCAGTATTTT.

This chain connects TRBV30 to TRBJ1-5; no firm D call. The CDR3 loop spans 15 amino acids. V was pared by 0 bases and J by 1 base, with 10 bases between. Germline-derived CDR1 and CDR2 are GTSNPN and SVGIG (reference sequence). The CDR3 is CAWSVQIESNQPQHF. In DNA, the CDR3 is TGTGCCTGGAGTGTACAGATAGAGAGCAATCAGCCCCAGCATTTT.

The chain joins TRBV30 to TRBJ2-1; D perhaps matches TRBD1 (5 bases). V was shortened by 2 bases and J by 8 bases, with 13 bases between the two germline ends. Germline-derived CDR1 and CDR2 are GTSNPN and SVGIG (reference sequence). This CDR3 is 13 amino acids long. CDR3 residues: CAWSRAGQDEQFF. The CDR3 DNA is TGTGCCTGGAGTAGGGCAGGGCAGGATGAGCAGTTCTTC.

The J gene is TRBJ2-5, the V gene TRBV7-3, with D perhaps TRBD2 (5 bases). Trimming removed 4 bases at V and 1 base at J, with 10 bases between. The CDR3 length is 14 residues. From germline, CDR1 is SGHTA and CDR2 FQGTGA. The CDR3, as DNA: TGTGCCAGCAGCTCTTCGGGAATCCAAGAGACCCAGTACTTC. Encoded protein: CASSSSGIQETQYF.

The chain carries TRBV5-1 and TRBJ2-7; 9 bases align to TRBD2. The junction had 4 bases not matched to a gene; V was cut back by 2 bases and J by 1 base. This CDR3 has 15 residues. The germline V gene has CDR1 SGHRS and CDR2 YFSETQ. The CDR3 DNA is TGCGCCAGCAGCTTCTTAGCGGGAGATTCCTACGAGCAGTACTTC. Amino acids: CASSFLAGDSYEQYF.

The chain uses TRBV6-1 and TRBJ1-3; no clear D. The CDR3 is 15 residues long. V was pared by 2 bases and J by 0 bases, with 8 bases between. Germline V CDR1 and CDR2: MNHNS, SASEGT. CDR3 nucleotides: TGTGCCAGCAGTGAATCAAGCACCTCTGGAAACACCATATATTTT. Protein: CASSESSTSGNTIYF.

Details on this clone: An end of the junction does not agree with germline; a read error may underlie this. The DNA for the CDR3 is TGCGCCAGCAGCTCAGGACAGGGAGTGACGGTGAACTTC. This translates into CASSSGQGVTVNF. The rearrangement uses TRBV5-1 and TRBJ2-5; 8 bases are shared with TRBD1. This CDR3 contains 13 residues. The germline V gene has CDR1 SGHRS and CDR2 YFSETQ.

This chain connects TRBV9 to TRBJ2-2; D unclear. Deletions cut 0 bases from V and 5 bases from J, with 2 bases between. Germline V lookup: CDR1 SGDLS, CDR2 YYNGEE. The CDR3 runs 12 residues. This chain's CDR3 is CASSVATGELFF. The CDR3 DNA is TGTGCCAGCAGCGTAGCTACCGGGGAGCTGTTTTTT.

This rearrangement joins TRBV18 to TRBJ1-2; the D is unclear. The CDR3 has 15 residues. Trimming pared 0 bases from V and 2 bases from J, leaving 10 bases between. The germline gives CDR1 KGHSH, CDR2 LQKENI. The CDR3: CASSPPVGANYGYTF. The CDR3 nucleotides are TGTGCCAGCTCACCACCTGTCGGAGCGAACTATGGCTACACCTTC.

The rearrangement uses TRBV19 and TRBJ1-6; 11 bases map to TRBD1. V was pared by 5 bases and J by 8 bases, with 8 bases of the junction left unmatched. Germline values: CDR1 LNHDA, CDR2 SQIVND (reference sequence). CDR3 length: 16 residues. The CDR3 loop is CASSVGWGQGDSPLHF. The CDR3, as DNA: TGTGCCAGTAGTGTCGGTTGGGGACAGGGGGATTCACCCCTCCACTTT.

The CDR3 DNA reads TGTGCCAGCAGCCAATCGGGACAGGGTATGGCCTACGAGCAGTACTTC. Its translation: CASSQSGQGMAYEQYF. This rearrangement joins TRBV16 to TRBJ2-7, with 9 positions matching TRBD1. CDR1 KGHSY and CDR2 FQNENV come from the germline V gene. Trimming cost V 0 bases and J 2 bases; bases outside gene matches: 5. The length of the CDR3 is 16 residues. The full variable domain, rest sourced from reference TRBV16 and TRBJ2-7, is GEEVAQTPKHLVRGEGQKAKLYCAPIKGHSYVFWYQQVLKNEFKFLISFQNENVFDETGMPKERFSAKCLPNSPCSLEIQATKLEDSAVYFCASSQSGQGMAYEQYFGPGTRLTVT.

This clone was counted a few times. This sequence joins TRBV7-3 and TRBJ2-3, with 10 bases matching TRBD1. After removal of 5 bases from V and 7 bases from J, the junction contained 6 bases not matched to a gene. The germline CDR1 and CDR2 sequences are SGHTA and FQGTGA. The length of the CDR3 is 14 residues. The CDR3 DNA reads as TGTGCCAGCAGCCCACAGACAGGGGGCAATACGCAGTATTTT. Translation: CASSPQTGGNTQYF.

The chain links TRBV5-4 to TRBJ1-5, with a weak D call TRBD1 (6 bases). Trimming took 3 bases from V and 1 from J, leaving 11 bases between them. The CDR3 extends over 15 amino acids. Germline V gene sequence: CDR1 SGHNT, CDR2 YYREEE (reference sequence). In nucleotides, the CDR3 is TGTGCCAGCAGCTGGGGAACAGGGAGCAATCAGCCCCAGCATTTT. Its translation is CASSWGTGSNQPQHF.